This TCR beta chain was identified in a study of blood T cells in healthy people across ages. Findings and limits, study-wide: As naive T cell percentage varied, TCR beta diversity correlated strongly with it.

For this clonotype: Its antigen is unknown.

A second PCR of roughly 7 to 11 cycles used a sample-barcoded 5' primer and a J-beta primer mix. Every cDNA molecule bore a tag from a template-switch adaptor containing 12 random nucleotides. MiXCR was run by TCRdb on the 5' RACE reads, yielding one entry per CDR3 protein. In the table there are 1.5 million to 2 million distinct CDR3 sequences, roughly 43% of which are singletons. CDR3 length equals 13 residues. Germline values: CDR1 DFQATT, CDR2 SNEGSKA (reference sequence). V was clipped by 5 bases and J by 3 bases; unmatched bases: 6. Healthy Caucasians from Russia aged about 6 to 90 served as donors.

The sample was blood. The receptor's source is a human donor in good health. The chain uses TRBV20-1 and TRBJ1-1, with 7 bases that match TRBD1. The CDR3 region has the DNA TGCAGTGCTTGGACAGGAGGGGACACTGAAGCTTTCTTT. Its translation: CSAWTGGDTEAFF.